This T cell receptor beta chain was identified during a study of cytomegalovirus exposure and HLA in healthy donors. General observations from the study: Sequencing depth roughly uniform across donors was assumed in presence/absence analyses.

It was with 60 Vbeta and 13 Jbeta primers that the PCR ran. Generated by immunoSEQ multiplex PCR, the TCRdb table keeps only in-frame clones and is missing some. The data hold around 120,000 clones, with 75% to 90% observed a single time. V gave up 4 bases and J gave up 3 bases; unmatched junction bases: 8. Per germline, CDR1 SGHVS and CDR2 FNYEAQ. CDR3 length: 16 residues. As to this clone: Its specificity is unknown.

The receptor's source is a young man in good health and CMV-seronegative. The V call is TRBV7-6, the J call TRBJ2-3; 9 bases fit TRBD1. The sequenced sample was PBMCs. This CDR3 is CASSSRDRDITDTQYF. The CDR3 DNA reads TGTGCCAGCAGCTCAAGGGACAGGGATATAACAGATACGCAGTATTTT.